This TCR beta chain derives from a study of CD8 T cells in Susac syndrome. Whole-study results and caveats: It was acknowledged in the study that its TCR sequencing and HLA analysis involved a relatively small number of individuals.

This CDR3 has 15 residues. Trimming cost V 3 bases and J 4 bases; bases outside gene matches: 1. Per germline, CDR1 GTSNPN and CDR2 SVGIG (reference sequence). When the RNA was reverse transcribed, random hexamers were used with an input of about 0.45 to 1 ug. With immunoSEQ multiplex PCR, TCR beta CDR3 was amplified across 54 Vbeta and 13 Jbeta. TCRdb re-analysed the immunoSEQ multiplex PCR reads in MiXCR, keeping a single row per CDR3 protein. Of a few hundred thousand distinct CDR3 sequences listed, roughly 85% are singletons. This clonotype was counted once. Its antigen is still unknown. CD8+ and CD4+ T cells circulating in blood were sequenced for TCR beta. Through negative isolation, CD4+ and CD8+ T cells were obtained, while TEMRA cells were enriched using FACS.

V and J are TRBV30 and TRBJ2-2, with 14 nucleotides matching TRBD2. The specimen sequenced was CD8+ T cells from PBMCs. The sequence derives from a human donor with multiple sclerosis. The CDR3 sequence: CAWSGLAGGTGELFF. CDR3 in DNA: TGTGCCTGGAGCGGACTAGCGGGAGGCACCGGGGAGCTGTTTTTT.